This T cell receptor beta chain came from a study of somatic mutations in T cells in chronic GVHD (dated by TCRdb to the early 2020s). This clone showed up just once. The specificity of this receptor is unknown. No much larger clone exists at a distance of one base, and base qualities are not known. For sorting, staining was performed with anti-CD3, anti-CD4, anti-CD8 and a Vbeta20 antibody from the IOTest Beta Mark kit on a FACSAria III, and a purity above 98% was achieved. Mononuclear cells were isolated by Ficoll-Paque PLUS density gradient centrifugation from peripheral blood that had been collected in sodium heparin tubes. Before TCRbeta deep sequencing, the CD4+ Vbeta20+, CD4+ Vbeta20-, and CD8+ T cell fractions were FACS-sorted. Genomic DNA was isolated and then used for the TCRbeta deep sequencing. TCRbeta CDR3 sequencing and initial data processing were performed as a commercial service with the immunoSEQ assay. As for how the authors treated the data: Reads were demultiplexed, adapter and primer sequences were removed, similar clones were merged by frequency-ratio clustering, and V, D, J genes were annotated with IMGT. TCRdb obtained this table from immuneACCESS and retained in-frame rearrangements with V and J assigned. These tables miss some clones; where compared with another copy, unresolved V genes account for less than half of the shortfall, and the remainder is unexplained. From that table come the V and J calls and clone size; the DNA was used to work out D and trimming. This sample has approximately 14,000 clones in its table, and roughly 78% of those were observed once. The top ten clonotypes cover roughly 32% of the sample.

Germline trimming: 6 bases from V, 6 bases from J; junction bases outside gene matches: 11. Via the germline V gene, CDR1 is MDHEN and CDR2 SYDVKM. The CDR3 sequence holds 14 residues, the cysteine and phenylalanine included. The DNA shown is the 42-base CDR3, in frame from base 1. In this chain, TRBV28 is recombined with TRBJ2-7; 7 central bases correspond to TRBD1. This TCR came from a male patient between 45 and 59 years old with chronic graft-versus-host disease. Once a transplant has taken place, some T cells may be donor derived. Sequenced input: Vbeta20-negative CD4+ T cells from blood. In light of the paper, this sample's cell subset or site label describes: CD4+ T cells sorted as TCR Vbeta20 negative by flow cytometry. The nucleotide sequence is TGTGCCAGCAGGGATAGGGACAGTCGCCTCGAGCAGTACTTC. It is translated as CASRDRDSRLEQYF.